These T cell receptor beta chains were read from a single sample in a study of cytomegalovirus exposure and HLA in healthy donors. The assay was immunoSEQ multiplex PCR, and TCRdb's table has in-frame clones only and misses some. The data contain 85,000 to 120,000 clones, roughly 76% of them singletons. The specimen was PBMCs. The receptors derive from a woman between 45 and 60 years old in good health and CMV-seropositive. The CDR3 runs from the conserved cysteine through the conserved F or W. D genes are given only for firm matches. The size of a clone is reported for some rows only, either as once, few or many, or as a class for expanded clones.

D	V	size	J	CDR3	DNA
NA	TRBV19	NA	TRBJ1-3	CASVTGAGGNTIYF	TGTGCCAGCGTGACAGGTGCGGGTGGAAACACCATATATTTT
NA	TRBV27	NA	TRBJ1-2	CASSFGGGNYGYTF	TGTGCCAGCAGTTTTGGGGGGGGGAACTATGGCTACACCTTC
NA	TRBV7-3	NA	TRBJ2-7	CASSPTATGIYEQYF	TGTGCCAGCAGCCCGACAGCGACTGGAATTTACGAGCAGTACTTC
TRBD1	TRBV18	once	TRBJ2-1	CASSQLDRESNEQFF	TGTGCCAGCTCGCAACTGGACAGGGAAAGCAATGAGCAGTTCTTC
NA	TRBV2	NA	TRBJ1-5	CASSDLTGGRMDSNQPQHF	TGTGCCAGCAGTGATCTTACCGGGGGTCGTATGGATAGCAATCAGCCCCAGCATTTT
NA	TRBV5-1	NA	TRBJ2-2	CASSLAVGGNTGELFF	TGCGCCAGCAGCTTGGCCGTCGGGGGGAACACCGGGGAGCTGTTTTTT
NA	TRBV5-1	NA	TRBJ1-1	CASKAAFGTEAFF	TGCGCCAGCAAGGCGGCATTTGGGACTGAAGCTTTCTTT
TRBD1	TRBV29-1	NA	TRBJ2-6	CSVFSGGSGANVLTF	TGCAGCGTTTTTTCAGGGGGCTCTGGGGCCAACGTCCTGACTTTC
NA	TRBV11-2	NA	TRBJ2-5	CASSLLAPQETQYF	TGTGCCAGCAGCTTATTGGCCCCTCAAGAGACCCAGTACTTC
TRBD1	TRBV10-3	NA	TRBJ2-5	CAISESGQGEETQYF	TGTGCCATCAGTGAGTCGGGACAGGGGGAAGAGACCCAGTACTTC
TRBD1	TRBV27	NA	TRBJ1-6	CASTLTGTNSPLHF	TGTGCCAGCACTCTGACAGGGACTAATTCACCCCTCCACTTT
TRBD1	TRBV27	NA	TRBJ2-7	CASSFGQASIYEQYF	TGTGCCAGCAGTTTTGGACAGGCCTCCATCTACGAGCAGTACTTC
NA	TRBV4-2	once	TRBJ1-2	CASSQERQGHGYTF	TGTGCCAGCAGCCAAGAACGGCAGGGTCATGGCTACACCTTC
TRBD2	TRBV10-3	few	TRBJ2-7	CAVGTSGGIYEQYF	TGTGCCGTGGGGACTAGCGGGGGTATCTACGAGCAGTACTTC
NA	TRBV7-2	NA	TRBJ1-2	CASSKGTNLLHYGYTF	TGTGCCAGCAGCAAAGGGACTAATTTGCTCCACTATGGCTACACCTTC
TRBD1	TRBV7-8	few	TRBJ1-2	CASSLLATGVSYGYTF	TGTGCCAGCAGCTTATTAGCGACAGGGGTTTCCTATGGCTACACCTTC
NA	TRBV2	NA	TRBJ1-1	CASSEYRTEAFF	TGTGCCAGCAGTGAATACCGGACTGAAGCTTTCTTT
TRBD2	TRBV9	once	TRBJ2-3	CASSLEVPGRTSGRARGTDTQYF	TGTGCCAGCAGCTTAGAGGTTCCCGGGAGGACTAGCGGGAGGGCGAGGGGCACAGATACGCAGTATTTT
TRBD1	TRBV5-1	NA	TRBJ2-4	CASSAGTEGNIQYF	TGCGCCAGCAGCGCCGGGACAGAGGGAAACATTCAGTACTTC
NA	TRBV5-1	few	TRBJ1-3	CASSPGQLTTGNTIYF	TGCGCCAGCAGCCCGGGCCAGTTGACTACTGGAAACACCATATATTTT
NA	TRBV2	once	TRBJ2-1	CASKQGGRQFF	TGTGCCAGCAAACAGGGGGGGAGGCAGTTCTTC
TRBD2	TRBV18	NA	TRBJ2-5	CASSPPRGSGGIQETQYF	TGTGCCAGCTCACCACCGCGAGGTAGCGGGGGGATCCAAGAGACCCAGTACTTC
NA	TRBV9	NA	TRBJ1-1	CASSVAERTEAFF	TGTGCCAGCAGCGTAGCTGAGAGAACTGAAGCTTTCTTT
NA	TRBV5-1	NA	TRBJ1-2	CASSPGGQRPYGYTF	TGCGCCAGCAGCCCGGGGGGACAACGGCCCTATGGCTACACCTTC
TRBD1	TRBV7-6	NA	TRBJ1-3	CASSTNRGPGNTIYF	TGTGCCAGCTCCACGAACAGGGGCCCTGGAAACACCATATATTTT
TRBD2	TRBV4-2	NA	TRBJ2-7	CASSQRGLSGGYEQYF	TGTGCCAGCAGCCAAAGGGGACTCAGCGGGGGGTACGAGCAGTACTTC
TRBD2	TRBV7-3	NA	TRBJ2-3	CASSLRGGTDTQYF	TGTGCCAGCAGCTTACGGGGGGGCACAGATACGCAGTATTTT
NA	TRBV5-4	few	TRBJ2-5	CASSFDRQETQYF	TGTGCCAGCAGCTTTGACAGACAAGAGACCCAGTACTTC
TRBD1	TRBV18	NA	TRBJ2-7	CASSRDSLLYEQYF	TGTGCCAGCTCCCGGGACAGCCTCCTCTACGAGCAGTACTTC
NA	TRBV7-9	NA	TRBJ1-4	CSSSPENEKLFF	TGTTCCAGCTCCCCTGAGAATGAAAAACTGTTTTTT
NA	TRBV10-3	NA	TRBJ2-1	CAISESGSSYNEQFF	TGTGCCATCAGTGAGAGCGGAAGCTCCTACAATGAGCAGTTCTTC
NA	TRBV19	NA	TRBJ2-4	CASSMLTDLAKNIQYF	TGTGCCAGTAGTATGTTGACAGACCTAGCCAAAAACATTCAGTACTTC
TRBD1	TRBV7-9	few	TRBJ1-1	CASSGLTGDVVAFF	TGTGCCAGCAGCGGACTTACAGGGGATGTGGTAGCTTTCTTT
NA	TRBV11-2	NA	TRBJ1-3	CASKTLRFGNTIYF	TGTGCCAGCAAGACTCTACGTTTTGGAAACACCATATATTTT
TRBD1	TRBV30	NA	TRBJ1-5	CAWSFPYGTGGISNQPQHF	TGTGCCTGGAGTTTCCCTTATGGGACAGGGGGAATTAGCAATCAGCCCCAGCATTTT
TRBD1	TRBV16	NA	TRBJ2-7	CASSRPGQGSSYEQYF	TGTGCCAGCAGCCGACCGGGACAGGGTAGCTCCTACGAGCAGTACTTC
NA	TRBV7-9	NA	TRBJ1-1	CASSLATLMNTEAFF	TGTGCCAGCAGCTTAGCTACACTAATGAACACTGAAGCTTTCTTT
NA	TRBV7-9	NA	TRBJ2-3	CASSLLAQSADTQYF	TGTGCCAGCAGCTTATTGGCCCAATCCGCAGATACGCAGTATTTT
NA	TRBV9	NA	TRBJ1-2	CASSPGRVGYGYTF	TGTGCCAGCAGCCCCGGCAGGGTCGGCTATGGCTACACCTTC
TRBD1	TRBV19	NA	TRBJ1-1	CASSILGQGARGFF	TGTGCCAGTAGTATCCTCGGACAGGGGGCGCGGGGTTTCTTT
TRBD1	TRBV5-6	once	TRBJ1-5	CASSLGRTGGSNQPQHF	TGTGCCAGCAGCTTGGGAAGGACAGGAGGAAGCAATCAGCCCCAGCATTTT
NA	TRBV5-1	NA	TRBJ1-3	CASRSSRDISGNTIYF	TGCGCCAGCAGGTCCTCTCGGGACATCTCTGGAAACACCATATATTTT
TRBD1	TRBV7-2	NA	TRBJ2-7	CASSSTAGTAMGQYF	TGTGCCAGCAGTTCTACCGCCGGGACAGCTATGGGGCAGTACTTC
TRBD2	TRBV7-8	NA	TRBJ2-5	CASTYRRGLAGGETQYF	TGTGCCAGCACCTACCGGAGGGGACTAGCGGGGGGAGAGACCCAGTACTTC
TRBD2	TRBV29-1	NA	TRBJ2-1	CSVERGGLEEQFF	TGCAGCGTCGAACGGGGGGGCCTCGAAGAGCAGTTCTTC